The 15 T cell receptor beta chains presented below share a single source sample, sequenced in a study of high-grade serous ovarian cancer treatment subgroups. Sequenced by immunoSEQ multiplex PCR; TCRdb stores in-frame clones only, minus some. The sample contains 5,000 to 6,000 clones, roughly 80% of which appear only once. Tumor tissue was taken before any definitive surgery or chemotherapy was given. Material for sequencing was tumor tissue. These receptors all come from a human donor with high-grade serous ovarian cancer.

This clone was counted a few times. This chain connects TRBV5-3 to TRBJ1-2, with D possibly matching TRBD1 (5 bases). TRBV5-3 is annotated as an ORF whose role is uncertain. V was trimmed by 0 bases and J by 4 bases, leaving 19 bases between them. The CDR3 contains 17 residues. This CDR3 reads CARSLEEGKRGIYGYTF. For the CDR3, the DNA is TGTGCCAGAAGCTTGGAGGAGGGGAAAAGGGGAATCTATGGCTACACCTTC.

The V gene is TRBV10-3, the J gene TRBJ2-3, with TRBD2 matching over 15 bases. CDR3 size: 18 residues. CDR1 ENHRY and CDR2 SYGVKD come from the germline V gene. V dropped 6 bases and J dropped 6; count of bases not matched to a gene: 13. The CDR3: CAISAFGLAGGGRDTQYF. CDR3 coding DNA: TGTGCCATCAGCGCCTTTGGACTAGCGGGGGGGGGTCGGGATACGCAGTATTTT.

The genes are TRBV29-1 and TRBJ2-2; D call uncertain. Between the trimmed V and J ends, which lost 4 bases and 3 bases, there was a span of 15 bases. This CDR3 spans 15 amino acids. Germline V gene sequence: CDR1 SQVTM, CDR2 ANQGSEA. CDR3 residues: CSVVLWEEDTGELFF. The CDR3, as DNA: TGCAGCGTTGTCCTCTGGGAAGAAGACACCGGGGAGCTGTTTTTT.

The V gene is TRBV28, the J gene TRBJ1-2, with 7 bases lining up with TRBD1. This CDR3 is built from 15 residues. Per the germline V gene, CDR1 is MDHEN and CDR2 is SYDVKM. J lost 3 bases, V lost 4 bases, and 8 bases had no gene match. The CDR3 reads CASSSYPGTDYGYTF. The CDR3 nucleotides read TGTGCCAGCAGTTCATACCCCGGGACAGACTATGGCTACACCTTC.

The chain carries TRBV2 and TRBJ1-6, with 8 bases that match TRBD1. CDR3 length: 15 amino acids. Germline-derived CDR1 and CDR2 are SNHLY and FYNNEI. V lost 2 bases and J lost 8; bases outside the gene matches: 5. CDR3 in DNA: TGTGCCAGCAGTGAAACCAGGGGGCGCTATTCACCCCTCCACTTT. Protein product: CASSETRGRYSPLHF.

The genes are TRBV7-2 and TRBJ2-5, with 9 bases matching TRBD1. This CDR3 region has 14 residues. Germline CDR1 and CDR2: SGHTA and FQGNSA. The junction had 1 base not matched to a gene; V was cut back by 4 bases and J by 1 base. Here the CDR3 reads CASSWTGVQETQYF. CDR3 DNA sequence: TGTGCCAGCAGCTGGACAGGGGTCCAAGAGACCCAGTACTTC.

The chain carries TRBV9 and TRBJ1-3; weak D call: TRBD1 (5 bases). Germline V gene data show CDR1 as SGDLS and CDR2 as YYNGEE. The CDR3 sequence is 13 residues long. V lost 3 bases to trimming and J lost 10 bases, with 14 bases between them. In nucleotides, the CDR3 is TGTGCCAGCAGCGCCGGGACGGACGAAACCATATATTTT. Protein sequence: CASSAGTDETIYF.

The rearrangement joins TRBV15 to TRBJ2-2, with TRBD2 matching over 12 bases. V lost 0 bases to trimming and J lost 1 base; unmatched junction nucleotides: 3. The V gene's germline CDR1 is LNHNV and CDR2 YYDKDF (reference sequence). The CDR3 has 18 amino acids. The CDR3 DNA reads TGTGCCACCAGCAGAGATTGGACTAGCGGGGTGAACACCGGGGAGCTGTTTTTT. This encodes CATSRDWTSGVNTGELFF.

The J gene is TRBJ2-2, the V gene TRBV19, with D possibly being TRBD1 (5 bases). Per the germline V gene, CDR1 is LNHDA and CDR2 is SQIVND (reference sequence). The CDR3 covers 15 residues. Trimming took off 2 bases at V and 2 bases at J, with 9 bases between the two ends. The CDR3: CASSILRANTGELFF. The DNA of the CDR3 is TGTGCCAGTAGTATACTCAGGGCAAACACCGGGGAGCTGTTTTTT.

The chain has TRBV5-1 and TRBJ2-6; D call uncertain. V was clipped by 7 bases and J by 0 bases, with 17 bases between them. Germline CDR1 is SGHRS and CDR2 is YFSETQ. The CDR3 extends over 17 amino acids. CDR3 nucleotide sequence: TGCGCCAGCGGAAGTTGGGGATCCCGCTCTGGGGCCAACGTCCTGACTTTC. Protein sequence: CASGSWGSRSGANVLTF.

V usage is TRBV7-2 and J usage is TRBJ2-1; D gene unclear. This CDR3 comprises 13 residues. V was trimmed by 5 bases and J by 8 bases, leaving 13 bases between them. Germline V lookup: CDR1 SGHTA, CDR2 FQGNSA. The CDR3 nucleotides read TGTGCCAGCAGCCCCAGACCTGGGTATGAGCAGTTCTTC. Translation: CASSPRPGYEQFF.

This chain uses TRBV14 with TRBJ1-3, with TRBD1 as a possible D gene (5 bases). Germline CDR1 and CDR2: SGHDN and FVKESK. The CDR3 contains 15 residues. V dropped 4 bases and J dropped 6 bases, with 16 bases sitting between them. Here the CDR3 reads CASSPSGGRSNTIYF. CDR3 bases: TGTGCCAGCAGCCCCTCGGGGGGACGATCAAACACCATATATTTT.

This sequence joins TRBV7-2 and TRBJ1-2, with 10 bases identical to TRBD1. Looked up from germline, CDR1 is SGHTA and CDR2 is FQGNSA. The V gene end was trimmed by 5 bases and the J gene end by 4 bases; junction bases not matched to a gene: 10. The CDR3 is 16 residues long. The CDR3 bases are TGTGCCAGCAGCCCGGGGGGGACAGGGGCTTCCTATGGCTACACCTTC. Its protein is CASSPGGTGASYGYTF.

This chain joins TRBV27 and TRBJ1-6; D gene unclear. Germline V gene data show CDR1 as MNHEY and CDR2 as SMNVEV (reference sequence). The V end lost 3 bases, the J end lost 9 bases, and 9 bases lay between the germline ends. This CDR3 comprises 13 residues. The CDR3: CASSFTPSSPLHF. Here the CDR3 DNA reads TGTGCCAGCAGTTTCACACCGAGTTCACCCCTCCACTTT.

V usage is TRBV10-2 and J usage is TRBJ1-6; TRBD1 is a possible D gene (5 bases). Germline assignment: CDR1 WSHSY and CDR2 SAAADI. The CDR3 is 11 amino acids. The V end lost 8 bases, the J end lost 9 bases, and 8 bases lay between the germline ends. The CDR3, as DNA: TGCGCCAGCGGGGACCCTTCACCCCTCCACTTT. It encodes CASGDPSPLHF.